Each of the 15 T cell receptor beta chains below was sequenced from the same sample in a study of T cells after yellow fever vaccination. TCRdb re-derived calls from the 5' RACE reads in MiXCR, one entry per CDR3 protein. Of hundreds of thousands of distinct CDR3 sequences listed, around 17% are singletons. The sample was PBMCs, taken around 5 days after the first yellow fever vaccination. The source is a man aged 18 to 29 who received the YFV17D yellow fever vaccine.

This clonotype was seen only a few times. The chain joins TRBV5-1 to TRBJ2-1; TRBD2 matches 13 bases. Germline V gene lookup returns CDR1 SGHRS and CDR2 YFSETQ. The V segment lost 5 bases and the J segment 3 bases; nucleotides outside the gene matches: 11. There are 18 residues in the CDR3. The CDR3 spells CASSFPGTSGEIYNEQFF. The CDR3 DNA is TGCGCCAGCAGTTTCCCCGGGACTAGCGGGGAAATCTACAATGAGCAGTTCTTC.

This clonotype was seen only a few times. The V gene is TRBV3-1, the J gene TRBJ2-1; 14 bases align to TRBD2. There are 18 residues in the CDR3. V was pared by 0 bases and J by 4 bases, with 5 bases of the junction left unmatched. Germline lookup yields CDR1 LGHDT and CDR2 YNNKEL (reference sequence). CDR3 DNA sequence: TGTGCCAGCAGCCAAGATCCGACTAGCGGGGGGGTTTACAATGAGCAGTTCTTC. Amino acid sequence: CASSQDPTSGGVYNEQFF.

The gene calls are TRBV5-1 and TRBJ1-6, with D maybe TRBD1 (5 bases). Germline V gene data show CDR1 as SGHRS and CDR2 as YFSETQ. This CDR3 is 13 amino acids long. V was pared by 4 bases and J by 13 bases, with 15 bases between. CDR3 sequence: CASSEASGLPLHF. CDR3 DNA: TGCGCCAGCAGCGAAGCGTCGGGGCTCCCCCTCCACTTT.

In its sample, this clonotype was seen a few times. This rearrangement joins TRBV2 to TRBJ1-2, with D possibly being TRBD1 (5 bases). This CDR3 is built from 13 residues. Germline V gene sequence: CDR1 SNHLY, CDR2 FYNNEI. Trimming removed 4 bases at V and 8 bases at J, with 14 bases between. The CDR3 region is CASSGAGRQGYTF. The CDR3 nucleotides read TGTGCCAGCAGTGGAGCAGGGAGACAGGGCTACACCTTC.

The CDR3 DNA follows: TGTGCCAGCACCAAAGTCGGGGGCGCCGCACCGAAGACTGAAGCTTTCTTT. Translating gives CASTKVGGAAPKTEAFF. The chain joins TRBV7-2 to TRBJ1-1; possible D gene TRBD1, 6 bases. This CDR3 contains 17 residues. V lost 7 bases to trimming and J lost 5 bases, with 26 bases between them. Germline CDR1 reads SGHTA; CDR2 reads FQGNSA.

V is TRBV19 and J is TRBJ2-2, with TRBD2 identical over 7 bases. This CDR3 contains 12 residues. V was clipped by 9 bases and J by 5 bases; unmatched bases: 3. Germline loops: CDR1 LNHDA, CDR2 SQIVND (reference sequence). The CDR3 reads CASPGGTGELFF. The CDR3 DNA reads TGTGCCAGCCCGGGGGGAACCGGGGAGCTGTTTTTT. Based on the CDR3 plus reference TRBV19 and TRBJ2-2, the full variable domain is DGGITQSPKYLFRKEGQNVTLSCEQNLNHDAMYWYRQDPGQGLRLIYYSQIVNDFQKGDIAEGYSVSREKKESFPLTVTSAQKNPTAFYLCASPGGTGELFFGEGSRLTVL.

Ten or more counts support this clonotype. The genes are TRBV11-3 and TRBJ2-3, with D maybe TRBD1 (5 bases). The germline gives CDR1 SGHNT, CDR2 YENEEA. V was trimmed by 3 bases and J by 4 bases, leaving 8 bases between them. The CDR3 consists of 13 residues. The CDR3 sequence: CASSFIGADTQYF. As DNA, the CDR3 is TGTGCCAGCAGCTTTATAGGGGCAGATACGCAGTATTTT.

The chain combines TRBV4-3 with TRBJ2-1; either TRBD1 or TRBD2 may fit D (5 bases each). Germline V gives CDR1 LGHNA, CDR2 YSLEER. Trimming left V 4 bases short and J 5 bases short, with 15 bases between. This CDR3 spans 15 amino acids. This chain's CDR3 is CASSRSRDLHNEQFF. In DNA, the CDR3 is TGCGCCAGCAGCCGATCCCGGGACCTACACAATGAGCAGTTCTTC.

This rearrangement joins TRBV20-1 to TRBJ1-6; tentatively, D is TRBD1 (5 bases). Looked up from germline, CDR1 is DFQATT and CDR2 is SNEGSKA (reference sequence). The CDR3 has 15 residues. V shed 6 bases and J shed 5 bases, with 17 bases lying between them. Here the CDR3 DNA reads TGCAGTGCCCCTCCCGGGCAGGGCCATAATTCACCCCTCCACTTT. This codes for CSAPPGQGHNSPLHF.

The sample holds a few counts of this clonotype. V usage is TRBV5-1 and J usage is TRBJ2-3, with D perhaps TRBD2 (5 bases). V was shortened by 3 bases and J by 0 bases, with 14 bases between the two germline ends. Germline lookup yields CDR1 SGHRS and CDR2 YFSETQ. The CDR3 is 16 residues long. The CDR3 spells CASSWGPGSSTDTQYF. Here the CDR3 DNA reads TGCGCCAGCAGCTGGGGTCCGGGGTCTAGCACAGATACGCAGTATTTT.

This clonotype was counted a few times. The rearrangement uses TRBV5-4 and TRBJ2-1, with 7 nucleotides matching TRBD2. The CDR3 is 16 amino acids. Per the germline V gene, CDR1 is SGHNT and CDR2 is YYREEE (reference sequence). The junction had 8 bases not matched to a gene; V was cut back by 0 bases and J by 5 bases. CDR3 region: CASSLGPSGVHNEQFF. CDR3 nucleotides: TGTGCCAGCAGCTTGGGGCCCAGCGGGGTACACAATGAGCAGTTCTTC.

This clonotype was observed a few times. V gene TRBV28 combines with J gene TRBJ2-3; the D gene is possibly TRBD2 (5 bases). The CDR3 totals 12 residues. The germline gives CDR1 MDHEN, CDR2 SYDVKM. V was trimmed by 7 bases and J by 1 base, leaving 6 bases between them. The CDR3 DNA follows: TGTGCCAGCATGGAGGGCACAGATACGCAGTATTTT. Protein sequence: CASMEGTDTQYF.

The rearrangement joins TRBV25-1 to TRBJ2-7, with 8 bases fitting TRBD2. The V segment lost 4 bases and the J segment 6 bases; nucleotides outside the gene matches: 11. CDR1 and CDR2 (germline): MGHDK, SYGVNS. The CDR3 extends over 15 amino acids. CDR3 in amino acids: CASSASKRGHVEQYF. CDR3 bases: TGTGCCAGCAGTGCCTCCAAGCGGGGGCACGTCGAGCAGTACTTC.

In this sample, this clonotype turned up a few times. The chain links TRBV6-4 to TRBJ2-1, with D tentatively TRBD2 (6 bases). The CDR3 is 16 amino acids. V lost 5 bases and J lost 2, with 16 bases in between. CDR1 is MRHNA and CDR2 is SNTAGT in the germline V gene. For the CDR3, the DNA is TGTGCCAGCAGTCCCACCTCTGGCGGGGCCTACAATGAGCAGTTCTTC. This encodes CASSPTSGGAYNEQFF.

Only one count was recorded for this clonotype. The V and J genes are TRBV4-1 and TRBJ2-2, with unresolved D. Between the trimmed V and J ends, which lost 4 bases and 3 bases, there was a span of 12 bases. This CDR3 spans 15 amino acids. CDR1 MGHRA and CDR2 YSYEKL come from the germline V gene. The CDR3 DNA is TGCGCCAGCAGCCCCGGAGAAAGCTACACCGGGGAGCTGTTTTTT. This gives the protein CASSPGESYTGELFF.